These 7 T cell receptor beta chains originate from one sample sequenced in a study of blood T cell repertoires in COVID-19. Assay: immunoSEQ multiplex PCR; the TCRdb copy retains only in-frame clones and omits some. The data contain hundreds of thousands of clones, under 95% of them singletons. Sequencing input: peripheral blood. Receptors originate from a woman aged 18-29 years who had recovered from COVID-19.

V usage is TRBV9 and J usage is TRBJ1-2; 9 nucleotides align to TRBD1. Germline V CDR1 and CDR2: SGDLS, YYNGEE. The CDR3 has 13 residues. Trimming at V came to 4 bases and at J to 13 bases, leaving 11 bases not matched to a gene. In DNA form, the CDR3 reads TGTGCCAGCAGCTTAACACAGGGGGCCCCCGTCACCTTC. It is translated as CASSLTQGAPVTF.

V usage is TRBV7-2 and J usage is TRBJ2-5, with D perhaps TRBD2 (6 bases). V lost 1 base, J lost 2 bases, and 11 bases lay in between. CDR3 length equals 15 residues. The germline gives CDR1 SGHTA, CDR2 FQGNSA. In nucleotides, the CDR3 is TGTGCCAGCAGCTTAGTCACGGGAGTTCAAGAGACCCAGTACTTC. Encoded protein: CASSLVTGVQETQYF.

The V gene is TRBV5-6, the J gene TRBJ1-2; 9 bases fit TRBD1. This CDR3 contains 13 residues. V was pared by 7 bases and J by 5 bases, with 6 bases of the junction left unmatched. Germline loops: CDR1 SGHDT, CDR2 YYEEEE. This CDR3 is CASFGTGTYGYTF. The CDR3 region has the DNA TGTGCCAGCTTCGGGACAGGGACTTATGGCTACACCTTC.

The chain couples TRBV5-4 to TRBJ1-6, with a weak D call TRBD1 (5 bases). Germline CDR1 reads SGHNT; CDR2 reads YYREEE (reference sequence). The ends were cut back, 2 bases at V and 10 bases at J, with 13 bases in the middle. This CDR3 comprises 14 residues. The CDR3 DNA reads TGTGCCAGCAGCTTTCGTCCGGGGGAGTCACCCCTCCACTTT. Translation gives CASSFRPGESPLHF.

The V call is TRBV24-1, the J call TRBJ1-4, with a possible D match to TRBD1 (5 bases). Germline V gene data show CDR1 as KGHDR and CDR2 as SFDVKD. The V and J ends lost 4 bases and 7 bases respectively, with 12 bases between them. The CDR3 contains 14 residues. The CDR3 is CATSDPRGSEKLFF. CDR3 DNA: TGTGCCACCAGTGACCCCCGGGGGAGTGAAAAACTGTTTTTT.

The chain is built from TRBV11-2 and TRBJ1-1; no definite D call. The CDR3 runs 13 residues. Germline CDR1 and CDR2: SGHAT and FQNNGV. V was shortened by 5 bases and J by 3 bases, with 10 bases between the two germline ends. CDR3 sequence (DNA): TGTGCCAGCAGCCTCCGGGGAGACACTGAAGCTTTCTTT. Amino acids: CASSLRGDTEAFF.

Concerning this clone: At the DNA level, this CDR3 is encoded by other sequences in the same sample as well. The rearrangement joins TRBV5-1 to TRBJ2-3; tentatively, D is TRBD1 (5 bases). Germline CDR1 SGHRS, CDR2 YFSETQ. The CDR3 is 14 residues long. V lost 0 bases and J 5 bases, leaving 10 bases between the germline ends. The CDR3 DNA is TGCGCCAGCAGCTTGGGGGCTAGGGGAGATACGCAGTATTTT. Translated, it gives CASSLGARGDTQYF.